The rows below give T cell receptor beta chains drawn from one sample of a study of blood T cell repertoires in COVID-19. The method was immunoSEQ multiplex PCR; TCRdb's version includes in-frame clones alone and lacks a portion of them. The sample includes around 140,000 clones, 85% to 90% of them seen just once. Sequenced sample: peripheral blood. The receptors were gathered from a man aged 55 to 70 with COVID-19, enrolled during active disease. The CDR3 runs from the conserved cysteine through the conserved F or W. D genes are given only for firm matches. Clone size, where shown, is once, few, many, or a class for clones that have expanded.

CDR3: CASSFDRAKLFF
DNA: TGTGCCAGCAGTTTCGACAGGGCAAAACTGTTTTTT
V: TRBV27
size: few
J: TRBJ1-4
D: TRBD1

CDR3: CSVEDLRSEQFF
DNA: TGCAGCGTTGAAGATTTGAGGTCCGAGCAGTTCTTC
V: TRBV29-1
size: -
J: TRBJ2-1
D: -

CDR3: CASSTRQNEVQGYTF
DNA: TGTGCCAGTAGTACTAGACAGAACGAGGTGCAAGGCTACACCTTC
V: TRBV19
size: -
J: TRBJ1-2
D: -

CDR3: CASSPTSGGNNEQFF
DNA: TGTGCCAGCAGTCCAACTAGCGGGGGTAACAATGAGCAGTTCTTC
V: TRBV2
size: -
J: TRBJ2-1
D: TRBD2

CDR3: CASSPRTSRPYNEQFF
DNA: TGTGCCAGCAGTCCCCGGACTAGCCGACCCTACAATGAGCAGTTCTTC
V: TRBV27
size: -
J: TRBJ2-1
D: TRBD2

CDR3: CASSLGTATGYGYTF
DNA: TGTGCCAGCAGCCTCGGGACAGCGACGGGCTATGGCTACACCTTC
V: TRBV7-9
size: -
J: TRBJ1-2
D: TRBD1

CDR3: CASSLAMFQPQHF
DNA: TGTGCCAGCAGCTTGGCCATGTTTCAGCCCCAGCATTTT
V: TRBV5-8
size: -
J: TRBJ1-5
D: -

CDR3: CASSLDPAGASNEKLFF
DNA: TGTGCCAGCAGCTTAGATCCGGCAGGGGCTTCAAATGAAAAACTGTTTTTT
V: TRBV11-2
size: -
J: TRBJ1-4
D: -

CDR3: CASREAGVNYEQYF
DNA: TGTGCCAGCAGGGAGGCGGGGGTTAACTACGAGCAGTACTTC
V: TRBV6-6
size: -
J: TRBJ2-7
D: TRBD2

CDR3: CASSQTVIRQFF
DNA: TGTGCCAGCAGCCAGACTGTGATAAGGCAGTTCTTC
V: TRBV14
size: -
J: TRBJ2-1
D: -

CDR3: CASRGQAWLTGELFF
DNA: TGTGCCAGCAGGGGGCAGGCGTGGTTGACCGGGGAGCTGTTTTTT
V: TRBV6-5
size: -
J: TRBJ2-2
D: -

CDR3: CAIATGAYFTEAFF
DNA: TGTGCCATTGCGACAGGGGCGTACTTCACTGAAGCTTTCTTT
V: TRBV6-5
size: once
J: TRBJ1-1
D: TRBD1

CDR3: CATSDSRTGMNTEAFF
DNA: TGTGCCACCAGTGATTCTAGGACAGGGATGAACACTGAAGCTTTCTTT
V: TRBV24-1
size: -
J: TRBJ1-1
D: TRBD1

CDR3: CASSYGGGNQPQHF
DNA: TGTGCCAGCAGTTACGGGGGGGGTAATCAGCCCCAGCATTTT
V: TRBV6-5
size: -
J: TRBJ1-5
D: -

CDR3: CASTNQGIHGSPLHF
DNA: TGTGCCAGCACCAATCAGGGGATTCACGGCTCACCCCTCCACTTT
V: TRBV6-6
size: -
J: TRBJ1-6
D: -

CDR3: CASSWDRQRGHYEQYF
DNA: TGCGCCAGCAGCTGGGATAGGCAGAGGGGGCACTACGAGCAGTACTTC
V: TRBV5-1
size: once
J: TRBJ2-7
D: TRBD1

CDR3: CASSSLLALQETQYF
DNA: TGTGCCAGCAGCTCCCTACTAGCCTTACAAGAGACCCAGTACTTC
V: TRBV7-2
size: -
J: TRBJ2-5
D: -

CDR3: CATSPGQGFYEQYF
DNA: TGTGCCACCTCGCCGGGACAGGGTTTCTACGAGCAGTACTTC
V: TRBV24-1
size: -
J: TRBJ2-7
D: TRBD1

CDR3: CASSLSASMNTGELFF
DNA: TGTGCCAGCAGCTTATCTGCTAGCATGAACACCGGGGAGCTGTTTTTT
V: TRBV7-3
size: once
J: TRBJ2-2
D: -

CDR3: CASRQGLEPQHF
DNA: TGTGCCAGTCGACAGGGCTTAGAGCCCCAGCATTTT
V: TRBV28
size: -
J: TRBJ1-5
D: TRBD1

CDR3: CASCWAGARSPLHF
DNA: TGTGCCAGCTGTTGGGCGGGGGCTAGGTCACCCCTCCACTTT
V: TRBV28
size: few
J: TRBJ1-6
D: -

CDR3: CAWSEGSGLEAFF
DNA: TGTGCCTGGAGTGAAGGTTCCGGACTTGAAGCTTTCTTT
V: TRBV30
size: -
J: TRBJ1-1
D: -

CDR3: CASSPRGGTGYTF
DNA: TGTGCCAGCAGTCCCCGGGGGGGAACTGGCTACACCTTC
V: TRBV6-6
size: -
J: TRBJ1-2
D: -

CDR3: CASSLQGQGQNQPQHF
DNA: TGTGCCAGCAGCTTGCAGGGGCAGGGACAAAATCAGCCCCAGCATTTT
V: TRBV5-6
size: -
J: TRBJ1-5
D: -

CDR3: CASSRAGGSGEQYF
DNA: TGCGCCAGCAGCAGAGCGGGGGGGTCTGGCGAGCAGTACTTC
V: TRBV5-1
size: -
J: TRBJ2-7
D: TRBD2

CDR3: CAWSNRGGEAFF
DNA: TGTGCCTGGAGTAACAGGGGTGGTGAAGCTTTCTTT
V: TRBV30
size: -
J: TRBJ1-1
D: TRBD1

CDR3: CATSEGGVQEQFF
DNA: TGTGCCACCAGTGAAGGGGGAGTGCAAGAGCAGTTCTTC
V: TRBV24-1
size: -
J: TRBJ2-1
D: -

CDR3: CSATLGGGSF
DNA: TGCAGTGCTACCTTGGGGGGAGGCTCCTTC
V: TRBV20-1
size: -
J: TRBJ1-2
D: -

CDR3: CAWSERRWEEQFF
DNA: TGTGCCTGGAGTGAACGGAGGTGGGAAGAGCAGTTCTTC
V: TRBV30
size: -
J: TRBJ2-1
D: -

CDR3: CASSIARQGYEQYF
DNA: TGTGCCAGCAGCATAGCCAGACAGGGCTACGAGCAGTACTTC
V: TRBV7-6
size: -
J: TRBJ2-7
D: TRBD1

CDR3: CASSQDKTEETQYF
DNA: TGTGCCAGCAGCCAAGATAAAACAGAAGAGACCCAGTACTTC
V: TRBV4-2
size: -
J: TRBJ2-5
D: -

CDR3: CASSLSGAGNEKLFF
DNA: TGTGCCAGCAGCTTGTCAGGGGCGGGTAATGAAAAACTGTTTTTT
V: TRBV5-4
size: once
J: TRBJ1-4
D: -

CDR3: CATSVSPPTGDTGELFF
DNA: TGTGCCACCAGTGTATCTCCCCCGACAGGGGACACCGGGGAGCTGTTTTTT
V: TRBV24-1
size: -
J: TRBJ2-2
D: TRBD1

CDR3: CASSSTSGGNIQYF
DNA: TGCGCCAGCAGCTCCACATCGGGAGGGAACATTCAGTACTTC
V: TRBV5-1
size: once
J: TRBJ2-4
D: TRBD2

CDR3: CASRDRGNQPQHF
DNA: TGTGCCAGCAGAGACAGGGGCAATCAGCCCCAGCATTTT
V: TRBV6-6
size: few
J: TRBJ1-5
D: TRBD1

CDR3: CASSLRAGDEQFF
DNA: TGTGCCAGCAGCTTACGAGCGGGGGATGAGCAGTTCTTC
V: TRBV7-2
size: -
J: TRBJ2-1
D: TRBD2

CDR3: CASSPGQGGGNYGYTF
DNA: TGTGCCAGCAGCCCAGGACAGGGAGGAGGTAACTATGGCTACACCTTC
V: TRBV5-4
size: -
J: TRBJ1-2
D: TRBD1

CDR3: CASSPWGDTGQPQHF
DNA: TGTGCCAGCAGCCCCTGGGGGGATACGGGTCAGCCCCAGCATTTT
V: TRBV7-2
size: few
J: TRBJ1-5
D: -

CDR3: CAWSEGGNQPQHF
DNA: TGTGCCTGGAGTGAGGGGGGCAATCAGCCCCAGCATTTT
V: TRBV30
size: -
J: TRBJ1-5
D: -

CDR3: CASSSGTGTTEAFF
DNA: TGTGCCAGCAGCTCCGGGACAGGGACCACTGAAGCTTTCTTT
V: TRBV7-9
size: -
J: TRBJ1-1
D: TRBD1